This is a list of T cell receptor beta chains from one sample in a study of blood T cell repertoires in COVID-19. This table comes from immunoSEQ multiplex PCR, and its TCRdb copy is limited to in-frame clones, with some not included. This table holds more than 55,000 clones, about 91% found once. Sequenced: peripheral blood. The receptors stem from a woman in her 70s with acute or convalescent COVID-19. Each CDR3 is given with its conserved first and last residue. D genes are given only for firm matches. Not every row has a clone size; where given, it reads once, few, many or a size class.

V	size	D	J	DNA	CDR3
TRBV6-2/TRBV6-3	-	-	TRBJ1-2	TGTGCCAGCAGTTACTCGTCCAGGTCGCATGGCTACACCTTC	CASSYSSRSHGYTF
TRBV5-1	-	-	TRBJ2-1	TGCGCCAGCAGCTTGGTCCGGGGTGAGGGCAATGAGCAGTTCTTC	CASSLVRGEGNEQFF
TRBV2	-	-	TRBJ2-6	TGTGCCTGTGGAGGGGGGGCCAACGTCCTGACTTTC	CACGGGANVLTF
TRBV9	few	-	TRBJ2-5	TGTGCCAGCAGTTGGGGCACCCAAGAGACCCAGTACTTC	CASSWGTQETQYF
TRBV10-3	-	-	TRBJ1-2	TGTGCCATCGGAGAGGGCAGGACTTTCCCCCTCTATGGCTACACCTTC	CAIGEGRTFPLYGYTF
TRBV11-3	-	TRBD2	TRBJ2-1	TGTGCCATTCCGCGGGGGGAGGGCGCCTACAATGAGCAGTTCTTC	CAIPRGEGAYNEQFF
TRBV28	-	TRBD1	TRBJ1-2	TGTGCCAGCAGTTCGGGGACAGGCCTTTACGGCTACACCTTC	CASSSGTGLYGYTF
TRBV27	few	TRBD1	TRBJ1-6	TGTGCCAGCAGTTTACTTGGGACAGGGTATTCACCCCTCCACTTT	CASSLLGTGYSPLHF
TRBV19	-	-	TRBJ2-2	TGTGCCAGTAGTATACAAACGAACACCGGGGAGCTGTTTTTT	CASSIQTNTGELFF
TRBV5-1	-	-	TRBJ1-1	TGCGCCAGCAGCCCGGACCCCTTTCAGGGAACTGAAGCTTTCTTT	CASSPDPFQGTEAFF
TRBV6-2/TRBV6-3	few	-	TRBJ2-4	TGTGCCAGCAGCCTATCCGGGACTGACAAAAACATTCAGTACTTC	CASSLSGTDKNIQYF
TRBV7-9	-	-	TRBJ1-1	TGTGCCAGCAGCTCTAAGAACACTGAAGCTTTCTTT	CASSSKNTEAFF
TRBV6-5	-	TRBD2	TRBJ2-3	TGTGCCAGCAGGCCTGGACTAGGAGCCGCAGATACGCAGTATTTT	CASRPGLGAADTQYF
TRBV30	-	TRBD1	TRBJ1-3	TGTGCCTGTCAGACAGGGGTTGGAAACACCATATATTTT	CACQTGVGNTIYF
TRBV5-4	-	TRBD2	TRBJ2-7	TGTGCCAGCAGCCCGACTAGCGGGGGTTACGAGCAGTACTTC	CASSPTSGGYEQYF
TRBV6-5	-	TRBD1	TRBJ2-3	TGTGCCAGCAGTTACGATACAGGGGGCGCAGATACGCAGTATTTT	CASSYDTGGADTQYF
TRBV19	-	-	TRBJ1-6	TGTGCCAGTAGTGCCCGACAGGCAAATTCACCCCTCCACTTT	CASSARQANSPLHF
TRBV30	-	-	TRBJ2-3	TGTGCCTGGAGGACAAGGGCAGGGACAGATACGCAGTATTTT	CAWRTRAGTDTQYF
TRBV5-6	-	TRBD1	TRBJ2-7	TGTGCCAGCAGCCATTATTACGGACAGGGAGAGCAGTACTTC	CASSHYYGQGEQYF
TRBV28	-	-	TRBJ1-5	TGTGCCAGCTGGCAGGGGCGAGGCAATCAGCCCCAGCATTTT	CASWQGRGNQPQHF
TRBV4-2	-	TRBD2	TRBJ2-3	TGTGCCAGCAGCCAGGGATTTGCGGGGGGGCCTAGTTCGGGGAGCACAGATACGCAGTATTTT	CASSQGFAGGPSSGSTDTQYF
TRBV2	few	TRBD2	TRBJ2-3	TGTGCCAGCAGTGGGACTAGCGGGGGCACAGATACGCAGTATTTT	CASSGTSGGTDTQYF
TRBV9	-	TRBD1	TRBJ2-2	TGTGCCAGCAGCGTAGTTGGACAGGGGGTTGAGCTGTTTTTT	CASSVVGQGVELFF
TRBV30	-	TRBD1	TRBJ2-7	TGTGCCTGGAGTGGTACAGGGGGCGCCTCCTACGAGCAGTACTTC	CAWSGTGGASYEQYF
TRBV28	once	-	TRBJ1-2	TGTGCCAGCAGTTTAAAACTATATGGCTACACCTTC	CASSLKLYGYTF
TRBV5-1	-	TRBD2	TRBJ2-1	TGCGCCAGCAGCTTGGCTAGCGGGGGGGCCTACAATGAGCAGTTCTTC	CASSLASGGAYNEQFF
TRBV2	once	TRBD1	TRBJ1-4	TGTGCCAGCAAGGCGGGACAGGGAGCCGAAAAACTGTTTTTT	CASKAGQGAEKLFF
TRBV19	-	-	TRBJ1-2	TGTGCCAGCCTCAGAATGGACAGTGCGGGCTACACCTTC	CASLRMDSAGYTF
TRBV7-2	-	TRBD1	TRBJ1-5	TGTGCCAGCAGACCGACAGGGCTCAATCAGCCCCAGCATTTT	CASRPTGLNQPQHF
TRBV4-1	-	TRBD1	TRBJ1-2	TGCGCCAGCAGCCCAGGACAGGGGGCTAGGGGAGGCTACACCTTC	CASSPGQGARGGYTF
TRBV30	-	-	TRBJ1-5	TGTGCCTGGAGTGAAGGACAGTGGTACAATCAGCCCCAGCATTTT	CAWSEGQWYNQPQHF
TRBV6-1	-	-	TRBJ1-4	TGTGCCAGCGGCGACAGGAAACTAGCGGACGAAAAACTGTTTTTT	CASGDRKLADEKLFF
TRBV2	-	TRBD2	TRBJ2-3	TGTGCCAGCAGTCCCCTAGCGGGAGGGGTAGATACGCAGTATTTT	CASSPLAGGVDTQYF
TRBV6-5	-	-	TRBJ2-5	TGTGCCAGCAGTTACTCGATTCAGGGTGTCGAGACCCAGTACTTC	CASSYSIQGVETQYF
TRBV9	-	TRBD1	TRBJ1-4	TGTGCCAGCAGCGTAGGGGGGACAGGAAGGGAAAAACTGTTTTTT	CASSVGGTGREKLFF
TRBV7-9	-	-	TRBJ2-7	TGTGCCAGCAGCTTAATTAGAGCAGGTACCTACGAGCAGTACTTC	CASSLIRAGTYEQYF
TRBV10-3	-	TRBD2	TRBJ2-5	TGTGCCATCAGTGAACAAGCGGGAGTCCAAGAGACCCAGTACTTC	CAISEQAGVQETQYF
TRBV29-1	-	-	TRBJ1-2	TGCAGCGTTGGGATCTCGGGGTACTATGGCTACACCTTC	CSVGISGYYGYTF
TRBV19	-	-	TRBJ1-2	TGTGCCAGTAGTATAGGAGGAGGCTGGCGGTATGGCTACACCTTC	CASSIGGGWRYGYTF
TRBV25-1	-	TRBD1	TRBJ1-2	TGTGCCAGCAGTGAATATCAGGGGGTTGGCTACACCTTC	CASSEYQGVGYTF
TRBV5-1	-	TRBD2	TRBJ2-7	TGCGCCAGCAGCTTGGCTACTAGCGGTAATTACGCGCAGTACTTC	CASSLATSGNYAQYF
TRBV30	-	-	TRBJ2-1	TGTGCCCGGGAGCCCGCCCCCTACAATGAGCAGTTCTTC	CAREPAPYNEQFF
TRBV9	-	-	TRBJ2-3	TGTGCCAGCAGCGTAGCTGGCTTCACAGATACGCAGTATTTT	CASSVAGFTDTQYF
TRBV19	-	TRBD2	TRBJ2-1	TGTGCCAGTAGTATAGGGGCTAGCGGGGGGGCTAAGCAGTTCTTC	CASSIGASGGAKQFF
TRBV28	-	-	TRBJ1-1	TGTGCCAGCAGTTCCCGACAATACATGTCGAGGGCGGCCCGGGACACTGAAGCTTTCTTT	CASSSRQYMSRAARDTEAFF
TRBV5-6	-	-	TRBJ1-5	TGTGCCAGCAGCCGAAGGGGTAGCAATCAGCCCCAGCATTTT	CASSRRGSNQPQHF
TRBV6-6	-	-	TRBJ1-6	TGTGCCAGCACTAGGGGATTTGGATCACCCCTCCACTTT	CASTRGFGSPLHF
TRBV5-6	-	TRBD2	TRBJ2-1	TGTGCCAGCAGCTTGAAGGGACTAGCTTCTCCGGACAATGAGCAGTTCTTC	CASSLKGLASPDNEQFF
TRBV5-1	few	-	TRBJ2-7	TGCGCCAGCAGCGAGGGCAGTGGGTTTCAGGTGCAGTACTTC	CASSEGSGFQVQYF